Sequencing of this T cell receptor (beta chain) was carried out in a study of T cell responses to AZD1222 COVID-19 vaccine. This CDR3 contains 13 residues. CDR1 is MNHEY, CDR2 SVGAGI, per germline. V gave up 3 bases and J gave up 3 bases, with 8 bases separating them. General study points: The donor cohort was predominantly white British with a female majority, and clonal diversity may have been underestimated.

A single count supports this clone. Antigen specificity is unknown. Data came from immunoSEQ multiplex PCR; TCRdb stores just in-frame clones and leaves some out. In the table there are 120,000 or so clones, approximately 86% of which are singletons. The source of this sequence is an adult in good health. The input for sequencing was peripheral blood, taken on day 0 of AZD1222 vaccination. This chain links TRBV6-5 with TRBJ1-1, with unresolved D. CDR3 DNA: TGTGCCAGCAGTTATGAACAACACACTGAAGCTTTCTTT. It translates to CASSYEQHTEAFF.